Below, one T cell receptor (beta chain) is given with its context. This record comes from a study of control samples from healthy donors and cancer patients. The germline V gene encodes CDR1 SGDLS and CDR2 YYNGEE. There are 15 residues in the CDR3. V was trimmed by 1 base and J by 1 base, leaving 11 bases between them. Measured with immunoSEQ multiplex PCR; TCRdb has only the in-frame clones, and not every one. The repertoire has some 130,000 clones, 89% of them found once; the top ten carry just over 7.5%. Sequenced: PBMCs. The receptor was isolated from a man aged 45 to 65 with head and neck cancer. The rearrangement joins TRBV9 to TRBJ2-5; D gene uncertain. CDR3 sequence: CASSVNPGTQETQYF. The DNA of the CDR3 is TGTGCCAGCAGCGTAAATCCGGGCACCCAAGAGACCCAGTACTTC. Drawing the rest from reference TRBV9 and TRBJ2-5, the complete variable domain is DSGVTQTPKHLITATGQRVTLRCSPRSGDLSVYWYQQSLDQGLQFLIQYYNGEERAKGNILERFSAQQFPDLHSELNLSSLELGDSALYFCASSVNPGTQETQYFGPGTRLLVL.